Below are 27 T cell receptor beta chains sequenced from a single sample in a study of human T cells and chemical hapten exposure (dated by TCRdb to the early 2020s). The protocol used for the library was RACE. Instrument used: NextSeq 500. The raw public data were reprocessed by TCRdb itself: fastp quality trimming at Q25, MiXCR clonotype calling, in-frame beta chains only. For every CDR3 protein sequence, its rows merge into one entry that carries the most common genes and DNA. This sample is represented by approximately 90,000 distinct CDR3 sequences; 27% of them were singletons. The ten most abundant clones make up 10% to 13% of the sample. The intended sense of this specimen's time point label: patch test 3, about 24 weeks after DPC sensitization. The treatment or condition label, read with the paper, signifies: therapeutic diphenylcyclopropenone sensitization with weekly scalp DPC. Sequencing was performed on whole blood, taken in connection with sensitization to the hapten diphenylcyclopropenone (DPC). The receptors were sampled from a man aged 35 to 55 with alopecia areata. Some clones in this sample may be carry-over from other donors' samples.

The J gene is TRBJ2-1, the V gene TRBV6-2 or TRBV6-3, with 7 bases that match TRBD2. Losses at the gene ends were 5 bases for V and 10 bases for J; bases not matched to a gene: 8. The CDR3 has 13 amino acids. Germline-derived CDR1 and CDR2 are MNHEY and SVGEGT. The CDR3 sequence is CASSSLAAGEQFF. CDR3 nucleotide sequence: TGTGCCAGCAGTAGTCTAGCGGCAGGGGAGCAGTTCTTC.

In this sample, this clonotype turned up once. This chain uses TRBV7-2 with TRBJ1-6, with a possible D match to TRBD1 (5 bases). Per germline, CDR1 SGHTA and CDR2 FQGNSA. Between the trimmed V and J ends, which lost 2 bases and 10 bases, there was a span of 15 bases. This CDR3 spans 15 amino acids. The CDR3 DNA reads as TGTGCCAGCAGCTTATGGGACTTCAACTGGTCACCCCTCCACTTT. It specifies CASSLWDFNWSPLHF.

This clonotype has just a few counts. This rearrangement joins TRBV9 to TRBJ2-7; 9 bases align to TRBD2. This CDR3 has 17 amino acids. The V gene's germline CDR1 is SGDLS and CDR2 YYNGEE. With V trimmed by 0 bases and J by 7 bases, 14 bases remained unmatched. The CDR3 nucleotides are TGTGCCAGCAGCGTAGTGGGACTTAGCGGGAGTGTGAGTGAGCAGTACTTC. Encoded protein: CASSVVGLSGSVSEQYF.

The chain couples TRBV28 to TRBJ1-1; D is undetermined. Trimming removed 4 bases from V and 9 bases from J, with 12 bases in between. The length of the CDR3 is 12 residues. CDR1 is MDHEN, CDR2 SYDVKM, per germline. CDR3 sequence (DNA): TGTGCCAGCAGTTCCGCGCGTCGGAAAGCTTTCTTT. It yields the protein CASSSARRKAFF.

This sequence joins TRBV10-2 and TRBJ2-3; D is uncertain. The CDR3 loop spans 12 amino acids. V lost 4 bases and J lost 3, with 5 bases in between. Germline V gene sequence: CDR1 WSHSY, CDR2 SAAADI. CDR3 DNA: TGCGCCAGCAGTGTATATACAGATACGCAGTATTTT. Its protein product is CASSVYTDTQYF.

The gene calls are TRBV20-1 and TRBJ2-2; D tentatively fits TRBD1 or TRBD2 (5 bases each). The CDR3 covers 14 residues. Per germline, CDR1 DFQATT and CDR2 SNEGSKA (reference sequence). Trimming stripped 6 bases from V and 8 bases from J, with 19 bases between. The CDR3 sequence is CSAVPGTTRGELFF. In DNA form, the CDR3 reads TGCAGTGCCGTCCCCGGGACCACCAGGGGGGAGCTGTTTTTT.

This clonotype showed up just a few times. This chain joins TRBV7-9 and TRBJ1-1; TRBD1 is a possible D gene (6 bases). Germline CDR1 is SEHNR and CDR2 is FQNEAQ (reference sequence). The CDR3 contains 15 residues. V was pared by 1 base and J by 6 bases, with 15 bases between. The CDR3 sequence is CASSLGTLGAAEAFF. The DNA for the CDR3 is TGTGCCAGCAGCTTAGGGACCCTGGGGGCTGCTGAAGCTTTCTTT.

J is TRBJ2-7 and V is TRBV12-3 or TRBV12-4; 9 bases are a match to TRBD2. The length of the CDR3 is 14 residues. J lost 3 bases, V lost 3 bases, and 3 bases had no gene match. CDR3 sequence (DNA): TGTGCCAGCAGTTTGGCGGGAGGGGTCTACGAGCAGTACTTC. This gives the protein CASSLAGGVYEQYF.

The V gene is TRBV28, the J gene TRBJ1-1; a possible D gene is TRBD1 (5 bases). The CDR3 covers 15 residues. Per germline, CDR1 MDHEN and CDR2 SYDVKM. V was shortened by 5 bases and J by 6 bases, with 19 bases between the two germline ends. The CDR3 spells CASSPGRGGAAEAFF. The CDR3 bases are TGTGCCAGCAGTCCCGGGCGGGGAGGGGCGGCTGAAGCTTTCTTT.

The J gene is TRBJ2-3, the V gene TRBV12-3 or TRBV12-4; D is ambiguous. The CDR3 sequence is 14 residues long. The V and J ends lost 3 bases and 2 bases respectively, with 9 bases between them. The CDR3 loop is CASSFLQFTDTQYF. The CDR3 DNA is TGTGCCAGCAGTTTCCTCCAGTTCACAGATACGCAGTATTTT.

The gene calls are TRBV28 and TRBJ1-4, with unresolved D. CDR3 length equals 15 residues. The V and J ends lost 6 bases and 0 bases respectively, with 11 bases between them. CDR1 is MDHEN and CDR2 is SYDVKM in the germline V gene. CDR3 nucleotides: TGTGCCAGCAGCCCTACCGGCGCAACTAATGAAAAACTGTTTTTT. This codes for CASSPTGATNEKLFF. Full variable domain (remainder filled in from reference TRBV28 and TRBJ1-4): DVKVTQSSRYLVKRTGEKVFLECVQDMDHENMFWYRQDPGLGLRLIYFSYDVKMKEKGDIPEGYSVSREKKERFSLILESASTNQTSMYLCASSPTGATNEKLFFGSGTQLSVL.

A few counts support this clonotype. The gene calls are TRBV13 and TRBJ2-3, with D possibly matching TRBD2 (6 bases). V lost 0 bases, J lost 4 bases, and 8 bases lay in between. The length of the CDR3 is 14 residues. Germline lookup yields CDR1 PRHDT and CDR2 FYEKMQ (reference sequence). Here the CDR3 DNA reads TGTGCCAGCAGCTTAGGCGGGAGTGCAGATACGCAGTATTTT. This gives the protein CASSLGGSADTQYF.

J is TRBJ2-2 and V is TRBV3-1; possibly TRBD1 or TRBD2 for D (5 bases each). The germline V and J ends were trimmed by 4 bases and 7 bases, with 19 bases remaining between them. Germline lookup yields CDR1 LGHDT and CDR2 YNNKEL (reference sequence). The CDR3 runs 16 residues. The DNA of the CDR3 is TGTGCCAGCAGCCTCCGGGACCATTCCTGGGGCGGGGAGCTGTTTTTT. Translated: CASSLRDHSWGGELFF.

This clonotype has just one count. This chain joins TRBV28 and TRBJ2-7; TRBD1 might be the D (5 bases). The CDR3 spans 14 residues. The V gene's germline CDR1 is MDHEN and CDR2 SYDVKM. With 7 bases removed from V and 5 bases from J, the gap between germline ends came to 18 bases. The DNA for the CDR3 is TGTGCCAGCAACCCCCGGCAGGGTTGCAACGAGCAGTACTTC. Its protein product is CASNPRQGCNEQYF.

V gene TRBV7-6 combines with J gene TRBJ2-7; TRBD1 matches at 9 bases. CDR1 is SGHVS, CDR2 FNYEAQ, per germline. V gave up 5 bases and J gave up 1 base; unmatched junction bases: 6. This CDR3 region has 15 residues. The CDR3 is CASSPLGTGSYEQYF. DNA of the CDR3: TGTGCCAGCAGCCCATTAGGGACAGGGTCCTACGAGCAGTACTTC.

The J gene is TRBJ2-3, the V gene TRBV3-1, with D possibly matching TRBD1 (6 bases). CDR3 length equals 15 residues. Trimming stripped 5 bases from V and 1 base from J, with 13 bases between. Germline V gene lookup returns CDR1 LGHDT and CDR2 YNNKEL (reference sequence). CDR3 sequence reads: CASSTHRERTDTQYF. The CDR3 DNA reads as TGTGCCAGCAGCACACACAGGGAACGCACAGATACGCAGTATTTT.

This clonotype has a handful of counts. The V gene is TRBV4-2, the J gene TRBJ2-7; 9 bases agree with TRBD2. Per germline, CDR1 LGHNA and CDR2 YNFKEQ. V gave up 4 bases and J gave up 7 bases; unmatched junction bases: 11. CDR3 length: 15 amino acids. The CDR3 DNA sequence: TGTGCCAGCAGCCCTGCTAGCGGGACCGGTGGGGAGCAGTACTTC. Amino acid sequence: CASSPASGTGGEQYF.

The rearrangement joins TRBV5-1 to TRBJ2-7, with TRBD2 identical over 8 bases. The CDR3 runs to 15 residues. After removal of 4 bases from V and 6 bases from J, the junction contained 12 bases not matched to a gene. Per germline, CDR1 SGHRS and CDR2 YFSETQ. The DNA of the CDR3 is TGCGCCAGCAGCCTGTCCGGGACTAGAATCTTCGAGCAGTACTTC. Its protein product is CASSLSGTRIFEQYF.

This chain connects TRBV15 to TRBJ1-3; D gene uncertain. V lost 3 bases to trimming and J lost 0 bases, with 9 bases between them. CDR3 length: 15 residues. Germline CDR1 is LNHNV and CDR2 is YYDKDF (reference sequence). The CDR3 nucleotides read TGTGCCACCAGCAGTAATGCTTACTCTGGAAACACCATATATTTT. It translates to CATSSNAYSGNTIYF.

This rearrangement joins TRBV20-1 to TRBJ1-1, with D hard to call. CDR3 size: 13 residues. The germline V gene has CDR1 DFQATT and CDR2 SNEGSKA (reference sequence). V was clipped by 0 bases and J by 0 bases, with 5 bases between them. CDR3 sequence reads: CSARDLVNTEAFF. The CDR3 DNA reads as TGCAGTGCTAGAGACTTAGTGAACACTGAAGCTTTCTTT.

The rearrangement links TRBV9 to TRBJ2-7; a weak D match, TRBD2 (6 bases). This CDR3 is 14 amino acids long. Germline V gives CDR1 SGDLS, CDR2 YYNGEE. V lost 2 bases and J lost 9, with 18 bases in between. DNA for the CDR3: TGTGCCAGCAGCGTTGGGACTGACCTTGGCGCGCAGTACTTC. It is translated as CASSVGTDLGAQYF.

This clonotype was observed a few times. The chain is built from TRBV27 and TRBJ2-7; 7 bases align to TRBD1. After removal of 8 bases from V and 0 bases from J, the junction contained 7 bases not matched to a gene. This CDR3 has 14 amino acids. Germline-derived CDR1 and CDR2 are MNHEY and SMNVEV (reference sequence). The CDR3 DNA is TGTGCCAGCCAGCTCGACAGGGACTCCTACGAGCAGTACTTC. This encodes CASQLDRDSYEQYF.

V is TRBV9 and J is TRBJ2-7, with D tentatively TRBD2 (6 bases). CDR3 size: 14 residues. The ends were cut back, 0 bases at V and 0 bases at J, with 7 bases in the middle. The V gene's germline CDR1 is SGDLS and CDR2 YYNGEE. The CDR3 region has the DNA TGTGCCAGCAGCGTAGTCGGGAGCTCCTACGAGCAGTACTTC. As protein: CASSVVGSSYEQYF.

The rearrangement joins TRBV28 to TRBJ2-3; TRBD1 aligns across 9 bases. The CDR3 runs to 15 residues. The germline V gene encodes CDR1 MDHEN and CDR2 SYDVKM. Germline trimming cut 4 bases from V and 5 bases from J; bases unmatched to any gene: 7. In DNA form, the CDR3 reads TGTGCCAGCAGTTCACAGGGGGCTTCCCGAGATACGCAGTATTTT. Its translation is CASSSQGASRDTQYF.

Ten or more counts support this clonotype. The rearrangement uses TRBV4-3 and TRBJ2-1; the match to TRBD2 covers 7 bases. Germline V lookup: CDR1 LGHNA, CDR2 YSLEER. CDR3 length: 15 residues. The V gene end was trimmed by 1 base and the J gene end by 4 bases; junction bases not matched to a gene: 4. The CDR3 DNA sequence: TGCGCCAGCAGCCAAGTAGCGGGCGTTTACAATGAGCAGTTCTTC. Translated: CASSQVAGVYNEQFF.

The rearrangement uses TRBV7-9 and TRBJ1-5; the D is unclear. The CDR3 covers 15 residues. The V gene's germline CDR1 is SEHNR and CDR2 FQNEAQ (reference sequence). V was shortened by 5 bases and J by 9 bases, with 20 bases between the two germline ends. Written as DNA, the CDR3 is TGTGCCAGCAGCCAATCTCAGAGCTCAGCAGGGCCCCAGCATTTT. Translation: CASSQSQSSAGPQHF.

The rearrangement uses TRBV12-3 or TRBV12-4 and TRBJ1-2, with TRBD1 matching over 8 bases. The CDR3 runs to 17 residues. V was clipped by 6 bases and J by 9 bases; unmatched bases: 21. CDR3 bases: TGTGCCAGCAGCTACCAGGGTTCCCAGGGGGCCCCCACCCGCTACACCTTC. Its protein product is CASSYQGSQGAPTRYTF.